These 30 T cell receptor beta chains were sequenced from one sample in a study of cytomegalovirus exposure and HLA in healthy donors. It was with 60 Vbeta and 13 Jbeta primers that the PCR ran. Method: immunoSEQ multiplex PCR; TCRdb's copy keeps in-frame clones and lacks some. The table has 35,000 to 40,000 clones, 66% seen once. Sequencing was performed on PBMCs. Receptors were obtained from a middle-aged man in good health and CMV-seropositive.

This clone was seen a handful of times. The V gene is TRBV5-1, the J gene TRBJ1-5; D possibly corresponds to TRBD1 (5 bases). CDR1 and CDR2 (germline): SGHRS, YFSETQ. Trimming took 5 bases from V and 6 from J, leaving 12 bases between them. The CDR3 is 13 amino acids. DNA of the CDR3: TGCGCCAGCAGTGATCAGGGCGGTCAGCCCCAGCATTTT. It translates to CASSDQGGQPQHF.

This clone was counted between two and nine times. J is TRBJ1-6 and V is TRBV6-5; D is possibly TRBD1 (6 bases). Trimming left V 2 bases short and J 8 bases short, with 16 bases between. Germline CDR1 MNHEY, CDR2 SVGAGI. This CDR3 is 16 amino acids long. The CDR3 sequence: CASSYRGSVLYSPLHF. The DNA of the CDR3 is TGTGCCAGCAGTTACAGGGGGAGCGTCCTATATTCACCCCTCCACTTT.

The V and J genes are TRBV30 and TRBJ2-2; a possible D gene is TRBD2 (7 bases). The CDR3 extends over 14 amino acids. V lost 3 bases, J lost 5 bases, and 13 bases lay in between. CDR1 is GTSNPN, CDR2 SVGIG, per germline (reference sequence). The CDR3, as DNA: TGTGCCTGGAGGGGGGGGGCCGGGACCGGGGAGCTGTTTTTT. This sequence encodes CAWRGGAGTGELFF.

The rearrangement links TRBV6-6 to TRBJ1-1; D unresolved. The germline V and J ends were trimmed by 0 bases and 4 bases, with 12 bases remaining between them. The CDR3 extends over 15 amino acids. Germline V gene sequence: CDR1 MNHNY, CDR2 SVGAGI (reference sequence). This CDR3 is CASSYSTPRGTEAFF. In DNA, the CDR3 is TGTGCCAGCAGTTACTCGACCCCCCGGGGCACTGAAGCTTTCTTT.

The J gene is TRBJ1-2, the V gene TRBV7-9; 10 positions agree with TRBD1. The CDR3 length is 13 residues. The V and J ends lost 5 bases and 8 bases, in that order; junction bases with no gene match: 5. CDR1 and CDR2 from the germline V gene are SEHNR and FQNEAQ (reference sequence). CDR3 in DNA: TGTGCCAGCAGCGGGGACAGGGGTTACGGCTACACCTTC. It encodes CASSGDRGYGYTF.

The sample holds many counts of this clone. This chain joins TRBV19 and TRBJ1-1, with a tentative D call TRBD1 (5 bases). The germline gives CDR1 LNHDA, CDR2 SQIVND (reference sequence). CDR3 size: 14 residues. Trimming removed 3 bases at V and 0 bases at J, with 8 bases between. DNA of the CDR3: TGTGCCAGTAGTATGACAGACCTGAACACTGAAGCTTTCTTT. Translation: CASSMTDLNTEAFF.

The chain combines TRBV2 with TRBJ2-2, with 8 nucleotides matching TRBD1. The CDR3 consists of 16 residues. Germline V gives CDR1 SNHLY, CDR2 FYNNEI. Germline trimming cut 1 base from V and 1 base from J; bases unmatched to any gene: 2. Here the CDR3 reads CASSEEGTGNTGELFF. In DNA, the CDR3 is TGTGCCAGCAGTGAAGAAGGGACAGGGAACACCGGGGAGCTGTTTTTT.

This clone occurred a few times. In nucleotides, the CDR3 is TGTGCCAGTAGTATGGGCGAGACCTTCAATGAGCAGTTCTTC. Protein sequence: CASSMGETFNEQFF. The V call is TRBV19, the J call TRBJ2-1, with no clear D. The CDR3 loop spans 14 amino acids. Germline lookup yields CDR1 LNHDA and CDR2 SQIVND (reference sequence). V lost 3 bases to trimming and J lost 6 bases, with 12 bases between them.

J is TRBJ2-5 and V is TRBV12-5; 9 positions agree with TRBD1. Germline V gives CDR1 LGHNT, CDR2 FRNRAP. The length of the CDR3 is 15 residues. J gave up 0 bases and V 6 bases, and 5 bases lay outside the gene matches. DNA of the CDR3: TGTGCTAGTGGGGGGGACAGGGCATACCAAGAGACCCAGTACTTC. Translation: CASGGDRAYQETQYF.

The chain is built from TRBV2 and TRBJ1-6, with 10 positions matching TRBD1. CDR1 is SNHLY, CDR2 FYNNEI, per germline. V trimming: 5 bases; J trimming: 9 bases; junction bases outside the gene matches: 7. There are 15 residues in the CDR3. In DNA form, the CDR3 reads TGTGCCAGCAGTTCCACGACAGGGGGCGGTTCACCCCTCCACTTT. Translating gives CASSSTTGGGSPLHF. Filled out from reference TRBV2 and TRBJ1-6, the complete variable domain reads EPEVTQTPSHQVTQMGQEVILRCVPISNHLYFYWYRQILGQKVEFLVSFYNNEISEKSEIFDDQFSVERPDGSNFTLKIRSTKLEDSAMYFCASSSTTGGGSPLHFGNGTRLTVT.

This clone showed up just a few times. The chain recombines TRBV6-1 with TRBJ2-7; 10 bases fit TRBD1. After removal of 4 bases from V and 5 bases from J, the junction contained 5 bases not matched to a gene. Germline CDR1 and CDR2: MNHNS and SASEGT. The CDR3 runs 14 residues. For the CDR3, the DNA is TGTGCCAGCAGTGGGGACAGGGGTGGGCACGAGCAGTACTTC. Protein: CASSGDRGGHEQYF.

The chain combines TRBV9 with TRBJ2-3; 7 bases are shared with TRBD1. Germline values: CDR1 SGDLS, CDR2 YYNGEE. The CDR3 runs 15 residues. With 4 bases clipped from V and 2 bases from J, the junction kept 7 bases outside the gene matches. The CDR3 DNA reads as TGTGCCAGCAGCCCAAAGGACAGGAACACAGATACGCAGTATTTT. Residues: CASSPKDRNTDTQYF.

This clone was recorded a few times. V gene TRBV7-2 combines with J gene TRBJ1-1; TRBD1 matches 8 bases. V trimming: 5 bases; J trimming: 5 bases; junction bases outside the gene matches: 7. CDR1 is SGHTA, CDR2 FQGNSA, per germline. CDR3 length equals 14 residues. This CDR3 reads CASSPGQVWTEAFF. CDR3 coding DNA: TGTGCCAGCAGCCCGGGACAGGTGTGGACTGAAGCTTTCTTT.

V gene TRBV6-6 combines with J gene TRBJ2-7, with no clear D. The CDR3 runs to 12 residues. V gave up 5 bases and J gave up 5 bases, with 10 bases separating them. Per the germline V gene, CDR1 is MNHNY and CDR2 is SVGAGI (reference sequence). In DNA, the CDR3 is TGTGCCAGCAGTCCGCCCGCGGACGAGCAGTACTTC. Translation gives CASSPPADEQYF.

This clone showed up many times. This CDR3 is CASSTYRGHYEQYF. The CDR3 region has the DNA TGTGCCAGCAGTACCTACAGGGGGCACTACGAGCAGTACTTC. The chain has TRBV6-5 and TRBJ2-7; 9 bases align to TRBD1. CDR1 and CDR2 (germline): MNHEY, SVGAGI. The CDR3 covers 14 residues. Trimming removed 5 bases from V and 3 bases from J; junction bases left unmatched: 5.

The chain combines TRBV6-1 with TRBJ2-7; a possible D gene is TRBD1 (6 bases). The CDR3 is 14 residues long. Trimming cost V 6 bases and J 5 bases, with 17 bases left between them. The germline V gene has CDR1 MNHNS and CDR2 SASEGT. CDR3 residues: CASRETGTMHEQYF. In nucleotides, the CDR3 is TGTGCCAGCAGAGAAACCGGGACAATGCACGAGCAGTACTTC.

Only a few counts were recorded for this clone. This rearrangement joins TRBV19 to TRBJ1-1; 8 bases fit TRBD1. The V and J ends lost 2 bases and 7 bases, in that order; junction bases with no gene match: 3. The CDR3 length is 13 residues. The V gene's germline CDR1 is LNHDA and CDR2 SQIVND (reference sequence). In nucleotides, the CDR3 is TGTGCCAGTAGTATAAGACAGGGGAGTGAAGCTTTCTTT. This encodes CASSIRQGSEAFF.

In DNA form, the CDR3 reads TGCGCCAGCAGCCAAGGAGGCACTAGCGGGGGGGTGTTCCAAGAGACCCAGTACTTC. Translating it yields CASSQGGTSGGVFQETQYF. The chain is built from TRBV4-3 and TRBJ2-5; 13 bases map to TRBD2. The V gene's germline CDR1 is LGHNA and CDR2 YSLEER. V shed 1 base and J 1 base; nucleotides not matched to a gene: 9. The CDR3 consists of 19 residues.

Regarding this clone: The identical CDR3 is also encoded by other nucleotide sequences in the sample. CDR3 DNA: TGTGCCAGCAGTTCGGGTCCGGGGAACACTGAAGCTTTCTTT. This codes for CASSSGPGNTEAFF. The chain carries TRBV28 and TRBJ1-1; no clear D gene. Germline CDR1 reads MDHEN; CDR2 reads SYDVKM. This CDR3 contains 14 residues. The V end lost 4 bases, the J end lost 1 base, and 10 bases lay between the germline ends.

The chain is built from TRBV12-5 and TRBJ1-4; 8 bases are shared with TRBD1. This CDR3 comprises 14 residues. Trimming removed 6 bases from V and 8 bases from J; junction bases left unmatched: 8. The germline CDR1 and CDR2 sequences are LGHNT and FRNRAP. CDR3 in amino acids: CASGLGTGNEKLFF. The CDR3 coding sequence is TGTGCTAGTGGACTTGGGACAGGAAACGAAAAACTGTTTTTT.

The chain links TRBV11-3 to TRBJ1-3; D possibly corresponds to TRBD1 (5 bases). This CDR3 spans 14 amino acids. Germline V gene lookup returns CDR1 SGHNT and CDR2 YENEEA. Between the trimmed V and J ends, which lost 5 bases and 7 bases, there was a span of 15 bases. The CDR3 DNA follows: TGTGCCAGCAGCATCGGACACGGCCAGAACACCATATATTTT. Its translation: CASSIGHGQNTIYF.

The chain links TRBV6-5 to TRBJ1-3; 8 nucleotides line up with TRBD1. Germline-derived CDR1 and CDR2 are MNHEY and SVGAGI. This CDR3 is 15 amino acids long. Trimming removed 6 bases from V and 2 bases from J; junction bases left unmatched: 6. The CDR3 DNA reads as TGTGCCAGCAGGCAACAGGGGGTCACTGGAAACACCATATATTTT. It translates to CASRQQGVTGNTIYF.

The rearrangement uses TRBV18 and TRBJ2-1; 8 bases are shared with TRBD1. The CDR3 runs 14 residues. CDR1 is KGHSH and CDR2 is LQKENI in the germline V gene. J was trimmed by 5 bases and V by 6 bases; bases with no gene match: 6. Written as DNA, the CDR3 is TGTGCCAGCTCCCCGGGACAGGCGGACAATGAGCAGTTCTTC. Translating gives CASSPGQADNEQFF.

The rearrangement links TRBV2 to TRBJ1-3, with a possible D match to TRBD1 (6 bases). Germline loops: CDR1 SNHLY, CDR2 FYNNEI. The CDR3 covers 13 residues. V lost 6 bases, J lost 6 bases, and 12 bases lay in between. In DNA form, the CDR3 reads TGTGCCAGCAGCGGGGACACTAAAAACACCATATATTTT. This sequence encodes CASSGDTKNTIYF.

The chain joins TRBV5-6 to TRBJ1-2; D gene ambiguous. The CDR3 contains 14 residues. Germline CDR1 and CDR2: SGHDT and YYEEEE. Trimming stripped 4 bases from V and 0 bases from J, with 10 bases between. The CDR3 protein is CASSVGRPNYGYTF. CDR3 coding DNA: TGTGCCAGCAGCGTCGGGAGACCTAACTATGGCTACACCTTC.

The chain employs TRBV5-1 and TRBJ1-1; TRBD1 might be the D (5 bases). Germline lookup yields CDR1 SGHRS and CDR2 YFSETQ. Deletions cut 2 bases from V and 4 bases from J, with 12 bases between. The CDR3 totals 14 residues. The CDR3 DNA reads TGCGCCAGCAGCTTCGGGGGAATGGGCACTGAAGCTTTCTTT. Encoded protein: CASSFGGMGTEAFF.

V is TRBV23-1 and J is TRBJ2-7, with TRBD2 identical over 16 bases. TRBV23-1 counts as an open reading frame of uncertain function. CDR3 length: 19 residues. J lost 0 bases, V lost 0 bases, and 5 bases had no gene match. CDR3 amino acids: CASSQSGTSGGGSSYEQYF. The CDR3 nucleotides read TGCGCCAGCAGTCAATCCGGGACTAGCGGGGGGGGGAGCTCCTACGAGCAGTACTTC.

The chain couples TRBV6-1 to TRBJ1-5; D gene ambiguous. The CDR3 has 14 amino acids. V lost 8 bases, J lost 5 bases, and 16 bases lay in between. CDR1 is MNHNS, CDR2 SASEGT, per germline. In DNA form, the CDR3 reads TGTGCCAGCCTGAGTCCCGGGATTCATCAGCCCCAGCATTTT. Its translation is CASLSPGIHQPQHF.

This clone was observed a handful of times. V and J are TRBV6-4 and TRBJ1-4; D perhaps matches TRBD1 (5 bases). V was cut by 8 bases and J by 3 bases, with 13 bases left in between. The CDR3 loop spans 14 amino acids. In germline, CDR1 is MRHNA, CDR2 SNTAGT. The CDR3 loop reads CASFRKTANEKLFF. CDR3 nucleotide sequence: TGTGCCAGCTTTAGAAAGACAGCTAATGAAAAACTGTTTTTT.

This clone was counted a few times. This chain joins TRBV2 and TRBJ2-3; D is possibly TRBD1 (6 bases). The CDR3 extends over 15 amino acids. Germline loops: CDR1 SNHLY, CDR2 FYNNEI. V was cut by 3 bases and J by 2 bases, with 12 bases left in between. Here the CDR3 reads CASSEGALNTDTQYF. In nucleotides, the CDR3 is TGTGCCAGCAGTGAGGGGGCCTTGAACACAGATACGCAGTATTTT.